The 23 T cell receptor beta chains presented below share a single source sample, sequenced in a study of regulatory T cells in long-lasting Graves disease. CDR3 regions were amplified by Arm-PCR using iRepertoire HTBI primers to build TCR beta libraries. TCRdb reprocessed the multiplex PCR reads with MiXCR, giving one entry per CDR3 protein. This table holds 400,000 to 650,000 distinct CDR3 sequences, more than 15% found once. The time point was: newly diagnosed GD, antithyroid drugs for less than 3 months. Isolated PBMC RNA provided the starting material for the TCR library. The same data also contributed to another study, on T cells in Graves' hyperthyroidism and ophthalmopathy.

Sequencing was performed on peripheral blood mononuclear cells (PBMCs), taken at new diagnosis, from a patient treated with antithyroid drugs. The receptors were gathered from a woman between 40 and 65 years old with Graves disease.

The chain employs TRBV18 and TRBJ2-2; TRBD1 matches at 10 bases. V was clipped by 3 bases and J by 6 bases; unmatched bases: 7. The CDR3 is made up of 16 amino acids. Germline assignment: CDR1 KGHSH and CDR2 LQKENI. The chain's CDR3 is CASSPQTGTGAGELFF. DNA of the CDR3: TGTGCCAGCTCACCGCAGACCGGGACAGGGGCCGGGGAGCTGTTTTTT. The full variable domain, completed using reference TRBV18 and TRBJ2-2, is NAGVMQNPRHLVRRRGQEARLRCSPMKGHSHVYWYRQLPEEGLKFMVYLQKENIIDESGMPKERFSAEFPKEGPSILRIQQVVRGDSAAYFCASSPQTGTGAGELFFGEGSRLTVL.

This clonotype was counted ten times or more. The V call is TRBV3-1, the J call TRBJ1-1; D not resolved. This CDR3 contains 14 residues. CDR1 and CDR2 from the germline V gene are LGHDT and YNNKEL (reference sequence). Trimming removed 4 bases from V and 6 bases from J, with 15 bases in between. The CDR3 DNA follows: TGTGCCAGCAGCCCATTAGGCTCGCGCCCTGAAGCTTTCTTT. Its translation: CASSPLGSRPEAFF.

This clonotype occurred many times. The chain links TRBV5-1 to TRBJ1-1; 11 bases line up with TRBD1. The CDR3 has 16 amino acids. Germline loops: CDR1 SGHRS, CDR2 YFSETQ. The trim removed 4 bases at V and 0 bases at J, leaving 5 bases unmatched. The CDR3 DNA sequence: TGCGCCAGCAGCCCTGGACAGGGGGCAATGAACACTGAAGCTTTCTTT. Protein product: CASSPGQGAMNTEAFF.

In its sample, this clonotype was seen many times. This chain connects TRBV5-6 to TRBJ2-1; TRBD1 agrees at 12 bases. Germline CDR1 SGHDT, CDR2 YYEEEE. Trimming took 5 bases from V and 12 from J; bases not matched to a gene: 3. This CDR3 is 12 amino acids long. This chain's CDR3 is CASSTGQGAQFF. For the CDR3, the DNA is TGTGCCAGCAGTACGGGACAGGGGGCGCAGTTCTTC.

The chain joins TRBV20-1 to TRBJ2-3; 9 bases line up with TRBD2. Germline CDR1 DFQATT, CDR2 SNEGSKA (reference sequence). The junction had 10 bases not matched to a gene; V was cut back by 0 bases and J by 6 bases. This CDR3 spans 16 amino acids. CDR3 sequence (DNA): TGCAGTGCTAGAGATAGTAGGGCGGGGGGGCCTGATACGCAGTATTTT. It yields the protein CSARDSRAGGPDTQYF.

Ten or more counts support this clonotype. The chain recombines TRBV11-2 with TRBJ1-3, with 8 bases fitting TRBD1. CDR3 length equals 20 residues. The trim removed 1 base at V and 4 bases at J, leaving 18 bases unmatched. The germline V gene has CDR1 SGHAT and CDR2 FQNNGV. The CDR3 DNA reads TGTGCCAGCAGCTTAGGAGGGACGGACAGGGTCGGTTCGGCGGGAAACACCATATATTTT. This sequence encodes CASSLGGTDRVGSAGNTIYF. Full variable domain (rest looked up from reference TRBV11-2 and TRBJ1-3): EAGVAQSPRYKIIEKRQSVAFWCNPISGHATLYWYQQILGQGPKLLIQFQNNGVVDDSQLPKDRFSAERLKGVDSTLKIQPAKLEDSAVYLCASSLGGTDRVGSAGNTIYFGEGSWLTVV.

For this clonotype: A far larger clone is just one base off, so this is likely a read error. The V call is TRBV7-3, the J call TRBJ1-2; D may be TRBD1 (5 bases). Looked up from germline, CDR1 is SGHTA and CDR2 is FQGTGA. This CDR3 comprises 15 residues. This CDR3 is CASSLAEGTYYSYTF. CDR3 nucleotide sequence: TGTGCCAGCAGCTTAGCCGAGGGGACTTACTATAGCTACACCTTC.

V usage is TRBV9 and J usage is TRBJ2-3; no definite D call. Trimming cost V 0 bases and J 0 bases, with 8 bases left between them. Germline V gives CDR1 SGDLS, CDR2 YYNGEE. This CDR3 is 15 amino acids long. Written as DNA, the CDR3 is TGTGCCAGCAGCGTAGGTCTCCCAAGCACAGATACGCAGTATTTT. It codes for CASSVGLPSTDTQYF. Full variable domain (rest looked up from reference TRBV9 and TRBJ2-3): DSGVTQTPKHLITATGQRVTLRCSPRSGDLSVYWYQQSLDQGLQFLIQYYNGEERAKGNILERFSAQQFPDLHSELNLSSLELGDSALYFCASSVGLPSTDTQYFGPGTRLTVL.

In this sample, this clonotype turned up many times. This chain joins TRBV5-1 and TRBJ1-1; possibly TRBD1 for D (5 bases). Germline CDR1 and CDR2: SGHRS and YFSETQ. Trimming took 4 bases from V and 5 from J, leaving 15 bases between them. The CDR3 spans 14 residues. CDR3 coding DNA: TGCGCCAGCAGCAAGGGGACGGGGGGGACTGAAGCTTTCTTT. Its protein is CASSKGTGGTEAFF.

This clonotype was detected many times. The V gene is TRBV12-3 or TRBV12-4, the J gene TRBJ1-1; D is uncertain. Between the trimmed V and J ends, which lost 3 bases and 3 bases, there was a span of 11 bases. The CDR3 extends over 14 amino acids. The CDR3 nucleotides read TGTGCCAGCAGTTTGCAAGGCACGGACACTGAAGCTTTCTTT. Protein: CASSLQGTDTEAFF.

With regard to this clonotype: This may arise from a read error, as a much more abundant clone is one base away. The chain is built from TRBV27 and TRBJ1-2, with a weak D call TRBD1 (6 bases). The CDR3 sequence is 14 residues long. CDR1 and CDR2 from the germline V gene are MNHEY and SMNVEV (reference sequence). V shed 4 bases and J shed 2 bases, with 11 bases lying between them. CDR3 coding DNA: TGTGCCAGCAGTTCAGGGAGGGGGAACTATGGCTACACCTTC. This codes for CASSSGRGNYGYTF.

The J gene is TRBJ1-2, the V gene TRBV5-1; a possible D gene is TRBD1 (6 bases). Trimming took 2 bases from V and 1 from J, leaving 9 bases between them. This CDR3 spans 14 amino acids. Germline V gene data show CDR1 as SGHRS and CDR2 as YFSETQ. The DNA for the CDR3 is TGCGCCAGCAGCTTTGGACAGATTAACTATGGCTACACCTTC. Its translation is CASSFGQINYGYTF.

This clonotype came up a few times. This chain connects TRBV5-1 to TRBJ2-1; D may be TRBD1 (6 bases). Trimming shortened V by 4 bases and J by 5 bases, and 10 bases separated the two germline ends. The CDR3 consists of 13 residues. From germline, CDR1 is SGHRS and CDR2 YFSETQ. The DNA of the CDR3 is TGCGCCAGCAGCCCCGGGACACACAATGAGCAGTTCTTC. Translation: CASSPGTHNEQFF.

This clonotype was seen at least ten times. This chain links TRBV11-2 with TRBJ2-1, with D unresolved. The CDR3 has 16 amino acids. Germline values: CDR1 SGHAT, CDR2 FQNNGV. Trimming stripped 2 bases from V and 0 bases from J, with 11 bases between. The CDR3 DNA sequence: TGTGCCAGCAGCTTATATGAGACAAGCTCCTACAATGAGCAGTTCTTC. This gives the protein CASSLYETSSYNEQFF.

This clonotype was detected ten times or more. The CDR3 DNA sequence: TGCGCCAGCAGCTTAGGGGGCCGGTCATCCTCCTACAATGAGCAGTTCTTC. This translates into CASSLGGRSSSYNEQFF. The gene calls are TRBV5-1 and TRBJ2-1; 7 nucleotides line up with TRBD1. CDR1 SGHRS and CDR2 YFSETQ come from the germline V gene. V trimming: 2 bases; J trimming: 0 bases; junction bases outside the gene matches: 8. This CDR3 contains 17 residues. Based on the CDR3 plus reference TRBV5-1 and TRBJ2-1, the full variable domain is KAGVTQTPRYLIKTRGQQVTLSCSPISGHRSVSWYQQTPGQGLQFLFEYFSETQRNKGNFPGRFSGRQFSNSRSEMNVSTLELGDSALYLCASSLGGRSSSYNEQFFGPGTRLTVL.

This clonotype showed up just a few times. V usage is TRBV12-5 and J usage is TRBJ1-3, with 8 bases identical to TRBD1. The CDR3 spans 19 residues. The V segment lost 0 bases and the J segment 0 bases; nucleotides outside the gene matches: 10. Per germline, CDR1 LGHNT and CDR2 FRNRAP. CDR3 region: CASGLVRGTGWDSGNTIYF. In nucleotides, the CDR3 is TGTGCTAGTGGTTTGGTACGGGGGACAGGTTGGGACTCTGGAAACACCATATATTTT.

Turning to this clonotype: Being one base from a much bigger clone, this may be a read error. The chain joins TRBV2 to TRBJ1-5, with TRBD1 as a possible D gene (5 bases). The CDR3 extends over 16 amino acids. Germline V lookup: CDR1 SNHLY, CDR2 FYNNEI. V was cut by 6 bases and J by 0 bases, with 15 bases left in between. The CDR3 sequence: CASSLGPIDSNQPQHF. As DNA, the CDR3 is TGTGCCAGCAGCCTGGGACCGATCGATAGCAATCAGCCCCAGCATTTT.

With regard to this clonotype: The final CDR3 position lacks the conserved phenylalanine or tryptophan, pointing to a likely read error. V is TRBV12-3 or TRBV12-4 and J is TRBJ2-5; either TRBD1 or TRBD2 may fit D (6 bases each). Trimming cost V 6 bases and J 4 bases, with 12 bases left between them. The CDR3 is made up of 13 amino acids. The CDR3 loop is CASSPRGPETQYS. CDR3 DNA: TGTGCCAGCAGCCCCCGGGGGCCAGAGACCCAGTACTCC.

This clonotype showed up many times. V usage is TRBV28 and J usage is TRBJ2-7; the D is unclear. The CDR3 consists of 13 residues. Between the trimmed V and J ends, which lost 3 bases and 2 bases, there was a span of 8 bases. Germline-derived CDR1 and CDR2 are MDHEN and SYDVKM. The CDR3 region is CASSLGPTYEQYF. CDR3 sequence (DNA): TGTGCCAGCAGTTTGGGTCCCACCTACGAGCAGTACTTC.

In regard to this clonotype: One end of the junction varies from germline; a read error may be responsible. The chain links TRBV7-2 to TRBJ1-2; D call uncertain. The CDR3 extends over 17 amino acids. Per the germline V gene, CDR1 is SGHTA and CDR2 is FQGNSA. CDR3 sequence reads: CASSLGRAPILNYGYTF. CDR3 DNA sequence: TGTGCCAGCAGTTTAGGGAGAGCTCCGATTTTAAACTATGGCTACACCTTC. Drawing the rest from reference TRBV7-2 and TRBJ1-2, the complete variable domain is GAGVSQSPSNKVTEKGKDVELRCDPISGHTALYWYRQSLGQGLEFLIYFQGNSAPDKSGLPSDRFSAERTGGSVSTLTIQRTQQEDSAVYLCASSLGRAPILNYGYTFGSGTRLTVV.

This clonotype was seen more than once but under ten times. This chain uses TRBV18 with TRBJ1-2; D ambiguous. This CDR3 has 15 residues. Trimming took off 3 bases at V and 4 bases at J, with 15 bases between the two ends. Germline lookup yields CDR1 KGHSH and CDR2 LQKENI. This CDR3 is CASSPADTGGYGYTF. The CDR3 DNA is TGTGCCAGCTCACCGGCAGACACCGGAGGCTATGGCTACACCTTC. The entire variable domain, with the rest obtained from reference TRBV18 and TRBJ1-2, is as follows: NAGVMQNPRHLVRRRGQEARLRCSPMKGHSHVYWYRQLPEEGLKFMVYLQKENIIDESGMPKERFSAEFPKEGPSILRIQQVVRGDSAAYFCASSPADTGGYGYTFGSGTRLTVV.

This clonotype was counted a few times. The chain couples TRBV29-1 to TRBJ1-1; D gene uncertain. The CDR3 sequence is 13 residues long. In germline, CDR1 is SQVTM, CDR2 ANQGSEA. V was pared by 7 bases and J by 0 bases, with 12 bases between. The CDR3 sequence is CSASRMLNTEAFF. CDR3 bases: TGCAGCGCCTCCAGGATGCTGAACACTGAAGCTTTCTTT.

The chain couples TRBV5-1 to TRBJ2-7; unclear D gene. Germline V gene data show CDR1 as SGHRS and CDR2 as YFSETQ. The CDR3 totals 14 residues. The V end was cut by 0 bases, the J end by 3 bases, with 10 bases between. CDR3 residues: CASSLAGQDYEQYF. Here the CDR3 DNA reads TGCGCCAGCAGCTTGGCTGGTCAAGACTACGAGCAGTACTTC.